The 10 T cell receptor beta chains below come from one sample, sequenced in a study of Graves' ophthalmopathy and Graves' hyperthyroidism (dated by TCRdb to 2016 to 2019). For sequencing, an Illumina HiSeq 2000 was employed. For repertoire sequencing, the TCR beta CDR3 regions were amplified from RNA transcripts. The first round was an RT-PCR using HTBI primers with the Qiagen OneStep RT-PCR kit, and this first round was followed by a second-round multiplex PCR, then size selection and purification. Through fastp at Q25 and MiXCR, TCRdb rebuilt clones from the public reads, retaining in-frame beta chains. Rows merge per CDR3 protein into single entries with the most common DNA and genes. This sample is represented by over a million distinct CDR3 sequences; roughly two fifths of them were singletons. Over 8.5% of the sample belongs to the ten largest clones. Material: peripheral blood or thyroid tissue (not recorded which). These receptor sequences come from an adult man with Graves' hyperthyroidism.

Turning to this clonotype: This may be a read error: a much more frequent sequence differs by one nucleotide. The chain carries TRBV12-3 or TRBV12-4 and TRBJ1-1; TRBD1 might be the D (6 bases). The CDR3 totals 15 residues. The CDR3 coding sequence is TGTGCCAGCGGTTTCCCCCGGGGGGCCGACACTGAAGCTTTCTTT. It translates to CASGFPRGADTEAFF.

In its sample, this clonotype was seen many times. This chain uses TRBV19 with TRBJ2-5; 11 positions match TRBD2. Germline CDR1 is LNHDA and CDR2 is SQIVND (reference sequence). Germline trimming cut 4 bases from V and 1 base from J; bases unmatched to any gene: 2. There are 15 residues in the CDR3. The CDR3 loop reads CASSTSGRTQETQYF. As DNA, the CDR3 is TGTGCCAGTAGTACTAGCGGGAGGACCCAAGAGACCCAGTACTTC.

The CDR3 reads CASSQGRGLAGSQETQYF. CDR3 DNA: TGTGCCAGCAGCCAAGGGAGGGGACTAGCGGGCTCGCAAGAGACCCAGTACTTC. The genes are TRBV14 and TRBJ2-5, with 12 nucleotides matching TRBD2. The germline V gene encodes CDR1 SGHDN and CDR2 FVKESK. V gave up 1 base and J gave up 2 bases; unmatched junction bases: 8. The CDR3 is 18 amino acids.

This clonotype was seen only a few times. The gene calls are TRBV3-1 and TRBJ2-5, with D perhaps matching TRBD1 (6 bases). Germline V gene data show CDR1 as LGHDT and CDR2 as YNNKEL (reference sequence). This CDR3 has 15 residues. Trimming removed 4 bases from V and 3 bases from J, with 15 bases in between. In DNA form, the CDR3 reads TGTGCCAGCAGCCTCCGTCGGACAGCCAAAGAGACCCAGTACTTC. Protein product: CASSLRRTAKETQYF.

In its sample, this clonotype was seen many times. The chain links TRBV7-2 to TRBJ2-2; D unresolved. This CDR3 is built from 15 residues. CDR1 SGHTA and CDR2 FQGNSA come from the germline V gene. V lost 5 bases to trimming and J lost 3 bases, with 13 bases between them. The CDR3 here is CASSSRVTHTGELFF. CDR3 DNA sequence: TGTGCCAGCAGCAGCCGCGTGACTCACACCGGGGAGCTGTTTTTT. The full variable domain, its missing parts supplied by reference TRBV7-2 and TRBJ2-2, is GAGVSQSPSNKVTEKGKDVELRCDPISGHTALYWYRQSLGQGLEFLIYFQGNSAPDKSGLPSDRFSAERTGGSVSTLTIQRTQQEDSAVYLCASSSRVTHTGELFFGEGSRLTVL.

This chain uses TRBV9 with TRBJ2-2; 7 nucleotides line up with TRBD1. This CDR3 spans 16 amino acids. CDR1 is SGDLS, CDR2 YYNGEE, per germline. The V segment lost 1 base and the J segment 3 bases; nucleotides outside the gene matches: 6. In DNA form, the CDR3 reads TGTGCCAGCAGCGTACTAGACAGGGATGACACCGGGGAGCTGTTTTTT. Translated: CASSVLDRDDTGELFF. The whole variable domain, filled in from reference TRBV9 and TRBJ2-2, reads DSGVTQTPKHLITATGQRVTLRCSPRSGDLSVYWYQQSLDQGLQFLIQYYNGEERAKGNILERFSAQQFPDLHSELNLSSLELGDSALYFCASSVLDRDDTGELFFGEGSRLTVL.

This clonotype was counted ten times or more. The gene calls are TRBV9 and TRBJ1-2; D might be TRBD1 (6 bases). Germline loops: CDR1 SGDLS, CDR2 YYNGEE. Between the trimmed V and J ends, which lost 4 bases and 13 bases, there was a span of 17 bases. The CDR3 length is 12 residues. This CDR3 is CASSTTGWTPTF. The CDR3 DNA follows: TGTGCCAGCAGCACCACAGGGTGGACTCCCACCTTC. Full variable domain (missing parts from reference TRBV9 and TRBJ1-2): DSGVTQTPKHLITATGQRVTLRCSPRSGDLSVYWYQQSLDQGLQFLIQYYNGEERAKGNILERFSAQQFPDLHSELNLSSLELGDSALYFCASSTTGWTPTFGSGTRLTVV.

The sample holds a few counts of this clonotype. The CDR3 DNA sequence: TGTGCCAGCAGCCATCGGACAGGGGGCAACTACGAGCAGTACTTC. Protein product: CASSHRTGGNYEQYF. V usage is TRBV14 and J usage is TRBJ2-7, with 11 bases lining up with TRBD1. CDR1 and CDR2 (germline): SGHDN, FVKESK. V dropped 3 bases and J dropped 3; count of bases not matched to a gene: 4. CDR3 length equals 15 residues.

This clonotype was detected only once. A much larger clone differs by one base, so this may be a read error. The gene calls are TRBV7-2 and TRBJ2-5, with 11 bases identical to TRBD2. V trimming: 4 bases; J trimming: 7 bases; junction bases outside the gene matches: 5. Germline V gene sequence: CDR1 SGHTA, CDR2 FQGNSA. This CDR3 is 14 amino acids long. This CDR3 reads CASSSTSGSLTQYF. The CDR3 DNA reads TGTGCCAGCAGCTCAACTAGCGGGAGCTTGACCCAGTACTTC.

This clonotype was recorded many times. This CDR3 reads CASSLSSSGELFF. The CDR3 DNA reads TGTGCCAGCAGCTTAAGCTCGAGCGGGGAGCTGTTTTTT. The chain employs TRBV7-3 and TRBJ2-2; no reliable D call. This CDR3 contains 13 residues. Germline V CDR1 and CDR2: SGHTA, FQGTGA. Trimming pared 1 base from V and 7 bases from J, leaving 7 bases between.